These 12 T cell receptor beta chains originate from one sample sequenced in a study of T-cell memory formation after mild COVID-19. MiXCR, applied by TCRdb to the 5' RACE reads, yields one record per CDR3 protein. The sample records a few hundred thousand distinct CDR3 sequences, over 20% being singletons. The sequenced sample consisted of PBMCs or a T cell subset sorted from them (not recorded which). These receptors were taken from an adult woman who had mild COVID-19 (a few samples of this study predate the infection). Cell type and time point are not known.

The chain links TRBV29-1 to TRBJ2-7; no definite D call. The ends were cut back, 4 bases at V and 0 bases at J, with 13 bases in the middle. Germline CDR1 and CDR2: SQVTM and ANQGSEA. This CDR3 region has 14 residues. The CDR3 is CSVGLGSSSYEQYF. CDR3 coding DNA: TGCAGCGTTGGGTTGGGCTCAAGCTCCTACGAGCAGTACTTC.

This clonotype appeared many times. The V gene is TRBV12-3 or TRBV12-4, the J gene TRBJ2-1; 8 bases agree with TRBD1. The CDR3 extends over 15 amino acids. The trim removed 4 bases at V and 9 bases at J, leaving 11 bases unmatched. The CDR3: CASSSGGGFLVEQFF. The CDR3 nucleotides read TGTGCCAGCAGTTCAGGGGGCGGGTTTTTAGTTGAGCAGTTCTTC.

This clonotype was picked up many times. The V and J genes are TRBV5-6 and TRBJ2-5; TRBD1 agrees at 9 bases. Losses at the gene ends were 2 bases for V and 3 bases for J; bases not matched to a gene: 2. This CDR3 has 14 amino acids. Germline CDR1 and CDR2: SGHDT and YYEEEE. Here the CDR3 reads CASSLGTGKETQYF. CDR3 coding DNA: TGTGCCAGCAGCTTAGGGACAGGGAAAGAGACCCAGTACTTC. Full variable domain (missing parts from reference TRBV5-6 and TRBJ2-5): DAGVTQSPTHLIKTRGQQVTLRCSPKSGHDTVSWYQQALGQGPQFIFQYYEEEERQRGNFPDRFSGHQFPNYSSELNVNALLLGDSALYLCASSLGTGKETQYFGPGTRLLVL.

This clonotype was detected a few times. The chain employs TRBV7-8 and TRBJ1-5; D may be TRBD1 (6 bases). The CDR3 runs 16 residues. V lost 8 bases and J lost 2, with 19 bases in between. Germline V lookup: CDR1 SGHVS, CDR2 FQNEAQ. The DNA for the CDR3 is TGTGCCAGCGGCAAACACAGGGTAGGAGGCAATCAGCCCCAGCATTTT. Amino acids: CASGKHRVGGNQPQHF.

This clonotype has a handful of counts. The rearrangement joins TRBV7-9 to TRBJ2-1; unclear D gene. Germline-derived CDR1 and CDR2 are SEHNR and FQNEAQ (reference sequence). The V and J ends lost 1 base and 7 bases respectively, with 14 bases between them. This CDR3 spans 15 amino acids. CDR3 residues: CASSLDLIVENEQFF. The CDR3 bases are TGTGCCAGCAGCTTAGATCTGATAGTGGAGAATGAGCAGTTCTTC.

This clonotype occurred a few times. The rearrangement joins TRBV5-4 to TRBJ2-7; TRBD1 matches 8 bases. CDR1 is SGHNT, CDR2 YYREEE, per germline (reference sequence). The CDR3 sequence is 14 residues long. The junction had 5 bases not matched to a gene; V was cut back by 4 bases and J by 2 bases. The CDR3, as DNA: TGTGCCAGCAGCCCCCACAGGGGGGCCTACGAGCAGTACTTC. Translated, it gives CASSPHRGAYEQYF.

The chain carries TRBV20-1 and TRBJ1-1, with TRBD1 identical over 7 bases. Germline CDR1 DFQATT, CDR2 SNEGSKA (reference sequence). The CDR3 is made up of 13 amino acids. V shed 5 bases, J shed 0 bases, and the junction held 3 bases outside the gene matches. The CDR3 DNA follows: TGCAGTGCTCCCGACAGGGTGAACACTGAAGCTTTCTTT. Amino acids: CSAPDRVNTEAFF.

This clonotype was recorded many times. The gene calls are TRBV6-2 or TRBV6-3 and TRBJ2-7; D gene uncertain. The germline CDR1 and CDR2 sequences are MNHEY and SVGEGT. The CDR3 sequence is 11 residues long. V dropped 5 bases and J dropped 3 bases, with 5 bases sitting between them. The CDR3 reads CASSKVYEQYF. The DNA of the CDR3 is TGTGCCAGCAGTAAAGTCTACGAGCAGTACTTC.

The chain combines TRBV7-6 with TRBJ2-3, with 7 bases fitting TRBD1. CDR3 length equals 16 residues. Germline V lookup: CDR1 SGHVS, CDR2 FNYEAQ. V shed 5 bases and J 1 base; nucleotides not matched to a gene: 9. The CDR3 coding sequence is TGTGCCAGCAGCATAGACAGGGCGAGGGGCACAGATACGCAGTATTTT. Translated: CASSIDRARGTDTQYF.

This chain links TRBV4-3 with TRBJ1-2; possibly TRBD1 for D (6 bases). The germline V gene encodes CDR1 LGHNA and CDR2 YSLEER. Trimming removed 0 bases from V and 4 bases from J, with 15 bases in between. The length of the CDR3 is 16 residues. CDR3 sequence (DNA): TGCGCCAGCAGCCAAGAGGCCCGGGACACGTTCTATGGCTACACCTTC. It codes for CASSQEARDTFYGYTF.

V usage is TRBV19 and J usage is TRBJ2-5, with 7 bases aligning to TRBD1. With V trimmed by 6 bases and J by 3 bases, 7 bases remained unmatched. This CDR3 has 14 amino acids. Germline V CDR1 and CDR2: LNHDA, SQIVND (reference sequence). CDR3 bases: TGTGCCAGTAGATCAGGGGGTGGTGAAGAGACCCAGTACTTC. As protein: CASRSGGGEETQYF.

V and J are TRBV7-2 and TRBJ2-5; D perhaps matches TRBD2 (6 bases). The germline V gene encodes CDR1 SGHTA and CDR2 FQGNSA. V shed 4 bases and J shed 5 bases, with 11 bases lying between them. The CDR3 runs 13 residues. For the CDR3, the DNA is TGTGCCAGCAGCTCCGGACTAAGGGAGACCCAGTACTTC. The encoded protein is CASSSGLRETQYF.